Below are 22 T cell receptor beta chains sequenced from a single sample in a study of cytomegalovirus exposure and HLA in healthy donors. A multiplex PCR was run with 60 Vbeta primers and 13 Jbeta primers. Assay used: immunoSEQ multiplex PCR; TCRdb lists only in-frame clones, some missing. The sample shows 150,000 to 200,000 clones, roughly four fifths of them seen only once. The specimen was PBMCs. These receptors all come from a woman under 30 in good health and CMV-seropositive.

Here the CDR3 reads CASSILPRQGANYEQYF. Here the CDR3 DNA reads TGTGCCAGTAGTATACTCCCTAGACAGGGGGCCAACTACGAGCAGTACTTC. This sequence joins TRBV19 and TRBJ2-7; 10 nucleotides line up with TRBD1. This CDR3 contains 17 residues. The germline V gene has CDR1 LNHDA and CDR2 SQIVND (reference sequence). Trimming removed 2 bases from V and 3 bases from J; junction bases left unmatched: 10.

The gene calls are TRBV19 and TRBJ1-1; no definite D call. Germline V gene lookup returns CDR1 LNHDA and CDR2 SQIVND (reference sequence). V lost 7 bases, J lost 1 base, and 13 bases lay in between. The CDR3 is 14 residues long. CDR3 protein: CASNPSAGNTEAFF. The DNA of the CDR3 is TGTGCCAGTAACCCCAGCGCGGGGAACACTGAAGCTTTCTTT. The whole variable domain, remainder taken from reference TRBV19 and TRBJ1-1, is DGGITQSPKYLFRKEGQNVTLSCEQNLNHDAMYWYRQDPGQGLRLIYYSQIVNDFQKGDIAEGYSVSREKKESFPLTVTSAQKNPTAFYLCASNPSAGNTEAFFGQGTRLTVV.

The V call is TRBV6-1, the J call TRBJ1-1; TRBD1 agrees at 8 bases. J was trimmed by 9 bases and V by 7 bases; bases with no gene match: 10. Germline V gene sequence: CDR1 MNHNS, CDR2 SASEGT. The CDR3 has 13 residues. The CDR3 protein is CASTKDRAFKAFF. CDR3 sequence (DNA): TGTGCCAGCACGAAGGACAGGGCCTTTAAAGCTTTCTTT.

The gene calls are TRBV7-2 and TRBJ1-2, with 8 bases fitting TRBD1. In germline, CDR1 is SGHTA, CDR2 FQGNSA. The trim removed 3 bases at V and 5 bases at J, leaving 11 bases unmatched. This CDR3 is built from 16 residues. The CDR3 DNA follows: TGTGCCAGCAGCTTCCAATTGACAGGGGCCCCTTATGGCTACACCTTC. Residues: CASSFQLTGAPYGYTF.

The rearrangement uses TRBV11-1 and TRBJ1-1; no firm D call. With 2 bases removed from V and 1 base from J, the gap between germline ends came to 14 bases. Per germline, CDR1 SGHAT and CDR2 FQDESV (reference sequence). The CDR3 totals 16 residues. The CDR3 coding sequence is TGTGCCAGCAGCTTATACGTTGGGAGGGAGAACACTGAAGCTTTCTTT. Residues: CASSLYVGRENTEAFF. The entire variable domain, with the rest obtained from reference TRBV11-1 and TRBJ1-1, is as follows: EAEVAQSPRYKITEKSQAVAFWCDPISGHATLYWYRQILGQGPELLVQFQDESVVDDSQLPKDRFSAERLKGVDSTLKIQPAELGDSAMYLCASSLYVGRENTEAFFGQGTRLTVV.

J is TRBJ1-4 and V is TRBV5-6; 10 nucleotides match TRBD1. Trimming removed 1 base from V and 6 bases from J; junction bases left unmatched: 3. CDR1 is SGHDT, CDR2 YYEEEE, per germline. The CDR3 has 15 residues. The CDR3 region has the DNA TGTGCCAGCAGCTTGCTGGGGACAGGGGATGAAAAACTGTTTTTT. The encoded protein is CASSLLGTGDEKLFF. Looking up the rest from reference TRBV5-6 and TRBJ1-4 gives the full variable domain: DAGVTQSPTHLIKTRGQQVTLRCSPKSGHDTVSWYQQALGQGPQFIFQYYEEEERQRGNFPDRFSGHQFPNYSSELNVNALLLGDSALYLCASSLLGTGDEKLFFGSGTQLSVL.

This chain links TRBV27 with TRBJ2-3, with TRBD2 matching 7 bases. Germline assignment: CDR1 MNHEY and CDR2 SMNVEV (reference sequence). The CDR3 contains 16 residues. V shed 2 bases, J shed 2 bases, and the junction held 7 bases outside the gene matches. CDR3 nucleotide sequence: TGTGCCAGCAGTTTAGAGGGCGGGGGAGTCACAGATACGCAGTATTTT. It translates to CASSLEGGGVTDTQYF.

V usage is TRBV5-4 and J usage is TRBJ1-4; a possible D gene is TRBD1 (5 bases). Deletions cut 1 base from V and 6 bases from J, with 10 bases between. Germline CDR1 SGHNT, CDR2 YYREEE (reference sequence). The length of the CDR3 is 14 residues. The CDR3: CASSLSGMDEKLFF. In DNA form, the CDR3 reads TGTGCCAGCAGCTTGTCAGGGATGGATGAAAAACTGTTTTTT.

This rearrangement joins TRBV6-5 to TRBJ2-5; 10 bases match TRBD1. The CDR3 length is 15 residues. CDR1 is MNHEY and CDR2 is SVGAGI in the germline V gene. V lost 6 bases to trimming and J lost 3 bases; unmatched junction nucleotides: 7. CDR3 bases: TGTGCCAGCAGCCGCGACAGGGGGCGGAAAGAGACCCAGTACTTC. Translating gives CASSRDRGRKETQYF.

The chain joins TRBV19 to TRBJ2-5; 10 bases match TRBD2. The germline gives CDR1 LNHDA, CDR2 SQIVND (reference sequence). Trimming cost V 5 bases and J 7 bases; bases outside gene matches: 13. This CDR3 has 16 residues. CDR3 residues: CASSLLAGDPEGTQYF. DNA for the CDR3: TGTGCCAGTAGTCTGCTAGCGGGGGACCCCGAGGGGACCCAGTACTTC. Together with reference TRBV19 and TRBJ2-5, the CDR3 gives the full variable domain: DGGITQSPKYLFRKEGQNVTLSCEQNLNHDAMYWYRQDPGQGLRLIYYSQIVNDFQKGDIAEGYSVSREKKESFPLTVTSAQKNPTAFYLCASSLLAGDPEGTQYFGPGTRLLVL.

V usage is TRBV19 and J usage is TRBJ1-1; D possibly corresponds to TRBD1 (5 bases). Germline lookup yields CDR1 LNHDA and CDR2 SQIVND (reference sequence). This CDR3 comprises 12 residues. Trimming took off 5 bases at V and 4 bases at J, with 8 bases between the two ends. CDR3 bases: TGTGCCAGTAGTTGGGGGGGCACTGAAGCTTTCTTT. Amino acids: CASSWGGTEAFF.

The chain is built from TRBV19 and TRBJ1-1; 9 positions agree with TRBD1. The germline CDR1 and CDR2 sequences are LNHDA and SQIVND (reference sequence). V trimming: 3 bases; J trimming: 10 bases; junction bases outside the gene matches: 12. This CDR3 has 15 residues. This CDR3 reads CASSIAQGASAGAFF. CDR3 bases: TGTGCCAGTAGTATCGCACAGGGGGCGAGCGCCGGAGCTTTCTTT.

Comment on this clone: Mismatch with germline at one junction end may stem from a read error. The genes are TRBV7-9 and TRBJ1-1; 9 bases are shared with TRBD1. CDR1 is SEHNR, CDR2 FQNEAQ, per germline (reference sequence). This CDR3 is built from 15 residues. The CDR3 DNA reads TGTTCCAGCAGCTTAGCAGGACAGGGGTACACTGAAGCTTTCTTT. It encodes CSSSLAGQGYTEAFF. Using reference TRBV7-9 and TRBJ1-1 for the parts outside the CDR3, the full variable domain is DTGVSQNPRHKITKRGQNVTFRCDPISEHNRLYWYRQTLGQGPEFLTYFQNEAQLEKSRLLSDRFSAERPKGSFSTLEIQRTEQGDSAMYLCSSSLAGQGYTEAFFGQGTRLTVV.

This rearrangement joins TRBV15 to TRBJ2-7; TRBD2 might be the D (6 bases). The germline V gene encodes CDR1 LNHNV and CDR2 YYDKDF (reference sequence). This CDR3 contains 14 residues. Trimming removed 0 bases from V and 6 bases from J, with 12 bases in between. CDR3 amino acids: CATSRDWDSGEQYV. The CDR3 DNA follows: TGTGCCACCAGCAGAGATTGGGACTCGGGCGAGCAGTACGTC.

The rearrangement uses TRBV6-5 and TRBJ1-1; D ambiguous. Looked up from germline, CDR1 is MNHEY and CDR2 is SVGAGI. V dropped 6 bases and J dropped 1 base, with 9 bases sitting between them. The CDR3 totals 13 residues. The CDR3 DNA reads TGTGCCAGCAGGGAACAGAGGAACACTGAAGCTTTCTTT. Protein product: CASREQRNTEAFF.

The rearrangement joins TRBV2 to TRBJ2-3, with TRBD2 matching over 7 bases. The CDR3 covers 13 residues. V lost 6 bases, J lost 2 bases, and 2 bases stayed unmatched. Per germline, CDR1 SNHLY and CDR2 FYNNEI. The CDR3 spells CASRSGITDTQYF. The CDR3 nucleotides are TGTGCCAGCAGAAGCGGGATCACAGATACGCAGTATTTT. Supplemented by reference TRBV2 and TRBJ2-3, the full variable domain reads EPEVTQTPSHQVTQMGQEVILRCVPISNHLYFYWYRQILGQKVEFLVSFYNNEISEKSEIFDDQFSVERPDGSNFTLKIRSTKLEDSAMYFCASRSGITDTQYFGPGTRLTVL.

This clone has more than one count but fewer than ten. The rearrangement links TRBV4-3 to TRBJ1-1, with D unresolved. V gave up 1 base and J gave up 1 base, with 10 bases separating them. The CDR3 loop spans 15 amino acids. Germline CDR1 and CDR2: LGHNA and YSLEER. CDR3 coding DNA: TGCGCCAGCAGCCAAGGGTTGTCGAGGAACACTGAAGCTTTCTTT. Amino acid sequence: CASSQGLSRNTEAFF.

In the case of this clone: The junction departs from the called germline gene at one end, perhaps through a read error. This chain joins TRBV2 and TRBJ2-6, with D perhaps TRBD1 (5 bases). CDR3 length: 16 amino acids. Germline values: CDR1 SNHLY, CDR2 FYNNEI. CDR3 protein: CASSEVGASGANGLTF. The CDR3 region has the DNA TGTGCCAGCAGTGAAGTAGGAGCCTCTGGGGCCAACGGCCTGACTTTC.

The chain carries TRBV2 and TRBJ2-3, with 12 bases matching TRBD2. The V gene end was trimmed by 4 bases and the J gene end by 15 bases; junction bases not matched to a gene: 20. The CDR3 is made up of 17 amino acids. Per the germline V gene, CDR1 is SNHLY and CDR2 is FYNNEI. For the CDR3, the DNA is TGTGCCAGCAGTGCCTCAACCTTACCCGGACTAGCGGGAACCCTCTATTTT. This sequence encodes CASSASTLPGLAGTLYF. The full variable domain, rest sourced from reference TRBV2 and TRBJ2-3, is EPEVTQTPSHQVTQMGQEVILRCVPISNHLYFYWYRQILGQKVEFLVSFYNNEISEKSEIFDDQFSVERPDGSNFTLKIRSTKLEDSAMYFCASSASTLPGLAGTLYFGPGTRLTVL.

This chain uses TRBV7-2 with TRBJ2-5, with a possible D match to TRBD1 (6 bases). Between the trimmed V and J ends, which lost 5 bases and 1 base, there was a span of 11 bases. The V gene's germline CDR1 is SGHTA and CDR2 FQGNSA. The CDR3 sequence is 14 residues long. In nucleotides, the CDR3 is TGTGCCAGCAGCCGGAACAGGGTCCAAGAGACCCAGTACTTC. Protein: CASSRNRVQETQYF.

The sample holds one count of this clone. The gene calls are TRBV14 and TRBJ2-1; tentatively, D is TRBD2 (6 bases). The CDR3 length is 12 residues. The V and J ends lost 4 bases and 9 bases respectively, with 10 bases between them. Per the germline V gene, CDR1 is SGHDN and CDR2 is FVKESK. The CDR3 protein is CASSPGRSEQFF. CDR3 sequence (DNA): TGTGCCAGCAGCCCGGGGAGGAGTGAGCAGTTCTTC.

The V and J genes are TRBV11-3 and TRBJ2-1; D possibly corresponds to TRBD2 (6 bases). The V end lost 3 bases, the J end lost 5 bases, and 20 bases lay between the germline ends. Germline-derived CDR1 and CDR2 are SGHNT and YENEEA. The CDR3 consists of 17 residues. The CDR3 is CASSLNLLGLIDNEQFF. The DNA of the CDR3 is TGTGCCAGCAGCTTGAACCTCCTGGGACTTATAGACAATGAGCAGTTCTTC. The whole variable domain, remainder taken from reference TRBV11-3 and TRBJ2-1, is EAGVVQSPRYKIIEKKQPVAFWCNPISGHNTLYWYLQNLGQGPELLIRYENEEAVDDSQLPKDRFSAERLKGVDSTLKIQPAELGDSAVYLCASSLNLLGLIDNEQFFGPGTRLTVL.